The present TCR beta chain was sequenced within a study of graft-versus-host responses after intestinal transplantation. Study context: Uniformly, recipients were administered anti-thymocyte globulin induction with subsequent tacrolimus and steroids for around three years.

Findings of the study overall: The authors found GvH clones in recipient marrow, some appearing first in ileum or blood.

Trimming removed 0 bases at V and 6 bases at J, with 4 bases between. This CDR3 has 11 amino acids. Per germline, CDR1 SGHRS and CDR2 YFSETQ. The table came from immunoSEQ multiplex PCR; TCRdb's copy has only in-frame clones and leaves some out. The table has over 60,000 clones, more than 90% seen once. Remarks on this clone: Its antigen is not identified.

This clonotype was obtained from a human patient who received an intestinal transplant, so some T cells may come from the graft donor. This material consisted of bone marrow, taken almost 750 days after intestinal transplantation. The chain is built from TRBV5-1 and TRBJ2-7; D is unresolved. The CDR3 reads CASSLDSEQYF. As DNA, the CDR3 is TGCGCCAGCAGCTTGGACAGCGAGCAGTACTTC.